The following is a T cell receptor (beta chain) sequence with its context. The CDR3 is made up of 13 amino acids. Trimming removed 3 bases at V and 5 bases at J, with 8 bases between. Germline values: CDR1 LGHNA, CDR2 YSLEER. This sample was included in a study of CD8 T cells in Susac syndrome. Overall study: Of the sequenced Susac syndrome patients, more than five had active disease and 8 or 9 were in remission.

Sequencing of TCR beta drew on CD8+ and CD4+ T cells from blood. The authors negatively isolated CD8+ and CD4+ T cells and FACS-enriched TEMRA cells. Reverse transcription of roughly 0.5 to 1 ug RNA was carried out with random hexamers. It was immunoSEQ multiplex PCR that amplified TCR beta CDR3 across 54 Vbeta and 13 Jbeta. TCRdb redid the calling of the immunoSEQ multiplex PCR reads with MiXCR, one entry per CDR3 protein. The table has 92,000 or so distinct CDR3 sequences, 95% to 97% seen once. The chain couples TRBV4-3 to TRBJ2-1, with D perhaps matching TRBD1 (5 bases). This TCR was sampled from a human donor with Susac syndrome. Sample: CD8+ T cells from PBMCs. The CDR3 is CASSQEQDNEQFF. In DNA, the CDR3 is TGCGCCAGCAGCCAGGAACAGGACAATGAGCAGTTCTTC.